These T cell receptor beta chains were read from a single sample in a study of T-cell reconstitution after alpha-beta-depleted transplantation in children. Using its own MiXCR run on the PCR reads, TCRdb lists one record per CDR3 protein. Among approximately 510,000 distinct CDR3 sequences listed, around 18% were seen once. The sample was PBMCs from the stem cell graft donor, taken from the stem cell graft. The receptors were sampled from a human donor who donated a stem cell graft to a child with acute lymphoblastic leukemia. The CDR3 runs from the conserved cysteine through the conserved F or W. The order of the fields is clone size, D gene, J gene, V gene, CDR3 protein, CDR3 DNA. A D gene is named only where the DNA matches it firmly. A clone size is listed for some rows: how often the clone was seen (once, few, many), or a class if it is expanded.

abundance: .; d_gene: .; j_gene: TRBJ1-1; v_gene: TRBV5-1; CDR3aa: CASSLAVPNTEAFF; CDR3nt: TGCGCCAGCAGCTTGGCAGTCCCGAACACTGAAGCTTTCTTT
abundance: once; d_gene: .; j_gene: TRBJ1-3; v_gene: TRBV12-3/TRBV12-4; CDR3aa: CASTPDRNTIYF; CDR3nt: TGTGCCAGCACTCCAGACAGAAACACCATATATTTT
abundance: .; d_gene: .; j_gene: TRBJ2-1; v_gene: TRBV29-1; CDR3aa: CSVDQRGQFF; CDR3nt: TGCAGCGTTGACCAGAGGGGGCAGTTCTTC
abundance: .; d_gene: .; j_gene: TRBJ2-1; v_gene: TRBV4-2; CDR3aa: CASSQGNGAWSYNEQFF; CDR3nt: TGTGCCAGCAGCCAAGGGAACGGAGCATGGAGCTACAATGAGCAGTTCTTC
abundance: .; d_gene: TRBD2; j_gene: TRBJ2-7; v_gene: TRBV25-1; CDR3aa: CASSPHGRAVYEQYF; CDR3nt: TGTGCCAGCAGTCCTCATGGGAGGGCGGTCTACGAGCAGTACTTC
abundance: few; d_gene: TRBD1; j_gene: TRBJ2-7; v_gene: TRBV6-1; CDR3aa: CASSLGAGTGRYEQYF; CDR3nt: TGTGCCAGCAGCCTCGGGGCCGGGACAGGGAGATACGAGCAGTACTTC
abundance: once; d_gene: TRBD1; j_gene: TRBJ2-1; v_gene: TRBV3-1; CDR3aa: CASSRGQDEANEQFF; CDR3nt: TGTGCCAGCAGCCGGGGACAGGATGAAGCGAATGAGCAGTTCTTC
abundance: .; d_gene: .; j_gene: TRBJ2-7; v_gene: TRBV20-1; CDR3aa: CSARDGPYEQYF; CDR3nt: TGCAGTGCTAGAGACGGGCCCTACGAGCAGTACTTC
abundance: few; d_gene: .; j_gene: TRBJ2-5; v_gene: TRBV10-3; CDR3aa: CAIRDWKQETQYF; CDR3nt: TGTGCCATCCGAGACTGGAAGCAAGAGACCCAGTACTTC
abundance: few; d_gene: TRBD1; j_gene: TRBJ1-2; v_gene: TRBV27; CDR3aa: CASSIEGGGYGYTF; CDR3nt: TGTGCCAGCAGTATTGAAGGGGGCGGCTATGGCTACACCTTC
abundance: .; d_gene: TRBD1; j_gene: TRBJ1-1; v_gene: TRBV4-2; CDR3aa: CASSQDHRGTEAFF; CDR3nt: TGTGCCAGCAGCCAAGACCACAGGGGCACTGAAGCTTTCTTT
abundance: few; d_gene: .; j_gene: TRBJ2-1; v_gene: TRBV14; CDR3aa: CASSAATGKYNEQFF; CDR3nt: TGTGCCAGCAGCGCTGCGACAGGAAAGTACAATGAGCAGTTCTTC
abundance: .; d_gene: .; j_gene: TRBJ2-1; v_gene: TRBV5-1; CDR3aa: CASSLKVKKSNEQFF; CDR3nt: TGCGCCAGCAGCTTGAAGGTGAAGAAGAGCAATGAGCAGTTCTTC
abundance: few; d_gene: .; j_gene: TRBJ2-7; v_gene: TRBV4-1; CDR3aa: CASSQDGYSPTGRSYEQYF; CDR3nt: TGCGCCAGCAGCCAAGATGGGTATAGTCCTACGGGGAGATCCTACGAGCAGTACTTC
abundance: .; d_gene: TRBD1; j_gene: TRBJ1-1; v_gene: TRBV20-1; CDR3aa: CSAPEWTGANTEAFF; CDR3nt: TGCAGTGCACCCGAATGGACAGGGGCGAACACTGAAGCTTTCTTT
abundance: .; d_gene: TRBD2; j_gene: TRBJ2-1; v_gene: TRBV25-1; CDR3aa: CASSDREGLGHEQFF; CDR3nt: TGTGCCAGCAGTGATCGGGAGGGCCTAGGCCATGAGCAGTTCTTC
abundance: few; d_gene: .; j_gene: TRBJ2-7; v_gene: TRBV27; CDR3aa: CASSLLAGHLIYEQYF; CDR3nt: TGTGCCAGCAGTTTATTGGCCGGACACCTAATCTACGAGCAGTACTTC
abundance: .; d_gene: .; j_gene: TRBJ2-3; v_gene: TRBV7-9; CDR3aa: CASSLDSVGGSTDTQYF; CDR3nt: TGTGCCAGCAGCTTAGATTCAGTAGGAGGGAGCACAGATACGCAGTATTTT
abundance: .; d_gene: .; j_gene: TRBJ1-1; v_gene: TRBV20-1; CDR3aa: CSARQGTEAFF; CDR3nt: TGCAGTGCTAGACAGGGGACTGAAGCTTTCTTT
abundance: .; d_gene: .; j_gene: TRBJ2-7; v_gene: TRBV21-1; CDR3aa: CASPPTVPSYEQYF; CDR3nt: TGTGCCAGCCCCCCCACGGTCCCATCCTACGAGCAGTACTTC
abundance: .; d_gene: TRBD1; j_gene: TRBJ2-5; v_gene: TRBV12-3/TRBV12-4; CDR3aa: CASRWGRDSQETQYF; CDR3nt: TGTGCCAGCAGATGGGGAAGGGACAGTCAAGAGACCCAGTACTTC
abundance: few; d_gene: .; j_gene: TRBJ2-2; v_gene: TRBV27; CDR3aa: CASSAGTFTGELFF; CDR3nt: TGTGCCAGCAGCGCTGGGACATTCACCGGGGAGCTGTTTTTT
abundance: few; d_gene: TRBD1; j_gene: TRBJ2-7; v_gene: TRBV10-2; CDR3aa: CASSPTDRGVYF; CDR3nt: TGCGCCAGCAGTCCTACGGACAGGGGTGTGTACTTC
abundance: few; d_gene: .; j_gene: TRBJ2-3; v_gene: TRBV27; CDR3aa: CASSLSVEDTQYF; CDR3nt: TGTGCCAGCAGTTTATCGGTGGAGGATACGCAGTATTTT
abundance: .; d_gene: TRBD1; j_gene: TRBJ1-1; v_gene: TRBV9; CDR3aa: CASSEGQGNTEAFF; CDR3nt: TGTGCCAGCAGCGAGGGACAGGGGAACACTGAAGCTTTCTTT
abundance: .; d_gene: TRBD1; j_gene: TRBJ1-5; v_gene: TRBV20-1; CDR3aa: CSAHDRGLQPQHF; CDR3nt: TGCAGTGCGCACGACAGGGGGCTTCAGCCCCAGCATTTT
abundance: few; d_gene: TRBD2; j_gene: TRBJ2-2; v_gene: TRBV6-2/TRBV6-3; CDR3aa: CASSYYQTISGRPVNTGELFF; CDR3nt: TGTGCCAGCAGTTACTATCAAACCATCAGCGGGAGGCCGGTGAACACCGGGGAGCTGTTTTTT
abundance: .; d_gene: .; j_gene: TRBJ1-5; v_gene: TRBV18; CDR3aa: CASSPAGDQPQHF; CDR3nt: TGTGCCAGCTCACCAGCGGGGGATCAGCCCCAGCATTTT
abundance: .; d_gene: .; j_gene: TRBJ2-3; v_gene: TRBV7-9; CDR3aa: CASSPSYTQYF; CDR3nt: TGTGCCAGCAGCCCGAGCTATACGCAGTATTTT
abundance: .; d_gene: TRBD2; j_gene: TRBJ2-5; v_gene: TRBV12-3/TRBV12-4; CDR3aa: CASSLWEGSQETQYF; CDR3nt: TGTGCCAGCAGTTTATGGGAGGGGTCTCAAGAGACCCAGTACTTC
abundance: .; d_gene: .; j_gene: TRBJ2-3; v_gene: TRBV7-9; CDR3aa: CASSPDLAVTDTQYF; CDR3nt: TGTGCCAGCAGCCCGGATCTAGCCGTTACAGATACGCAGTATTTT
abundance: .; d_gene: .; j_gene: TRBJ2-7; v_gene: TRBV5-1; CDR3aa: CASSFGSGHIYEQYF; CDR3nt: TGCGCCAGCAGCTTCGGGAGCGGGCACATCTACGAGCAGTACTTC
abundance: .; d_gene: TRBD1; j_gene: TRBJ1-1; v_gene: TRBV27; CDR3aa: CASSYDAGGYTEAFF; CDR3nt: TGTGCCAGCAGTTATGATGCAGGGGGGTACACTGAAGCTTTCTTT
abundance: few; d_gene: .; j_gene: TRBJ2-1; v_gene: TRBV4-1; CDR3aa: CASSQVPERYNEQFF; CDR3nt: TGCGCCAGCAGCCAAGTCCCAGAACGATACAATGAGCAGTTCTTC
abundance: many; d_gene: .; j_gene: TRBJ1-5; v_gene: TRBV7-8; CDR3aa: CASSLGHLQGNQPQHF; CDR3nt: TGTGCCAGCAGCTTGGGACACCTACAAGGCAATCAGCCCCAGCATTTT
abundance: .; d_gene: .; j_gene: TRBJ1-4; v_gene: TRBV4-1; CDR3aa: CASSQARANEKLFF; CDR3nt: TGCGCCAGCAGCCAAGCGCGGGCGAATGAAAAACTGTTTTTT
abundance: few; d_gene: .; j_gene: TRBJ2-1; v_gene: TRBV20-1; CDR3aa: CSANSYNEQFF; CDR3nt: TGCAGTGCTAACAGTTACAATGAGCAGTTCTTC
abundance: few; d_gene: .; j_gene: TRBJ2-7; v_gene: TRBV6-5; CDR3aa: CASKLGASSYEQYF; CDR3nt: TGTGCCAGCAAGTTGGGCGCAAGCTCCTACGAGCAGTACTTC
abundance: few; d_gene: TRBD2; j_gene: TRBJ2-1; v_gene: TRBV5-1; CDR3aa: CASSRTGLGGDEQFF; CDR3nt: TGCGCCAGCAGCCGCACCGGACTAGGTGGGGATGAGCAGTTCTTC
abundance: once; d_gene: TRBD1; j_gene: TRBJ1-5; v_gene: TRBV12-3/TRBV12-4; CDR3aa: CASSSDYQAYRGARGNQPQHF; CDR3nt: TGTGCCAGCAGTTCGGATTACCAGGCGTACAGGGGGGCGCGGGGCAATCAGCCCCAGCATTTT
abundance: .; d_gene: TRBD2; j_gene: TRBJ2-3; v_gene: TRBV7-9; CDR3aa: CASSSLVAAGGPDTQYF; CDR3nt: TGTGCCAGCAGCTCACTGGTCGCAGCGGGAGGGCCAGATACGCAGTATTTT